The 5 T cell receptor beta chains reported below all come from one sample, sequenced in a study of T cells in localized non-small cell lung cancer. TCRdb's copy holds only in-frame clones and misses some; the assay was immunoSEQ multiplex PCR. The sample holds 65,000 to 80,000 clones; 70% to 85% are singletons and the top ten take 1% to 1.5%. The sample consisted of peripheral blood, taken before any cancer treatment. The receptors were sampled from a female donor over 55 with stage I lung adenocarcinoma.

Here the CDR3 DNA reads TGTGCCAGCAGCTCTGGAAACACCATATATTTT. Amino acid sequence: CASSSGNTIYF. The chain combines TRBV5-5 with TRBJ1-3; D is uncertain. Germline assignment: CDR1 SGHKS and CDR2 YYEKEE (reference sequence). Trimming left V 3 bases short and J 2 bases short, with 0 bases between. CDR3 size: 11 residues.

The V call is TRBV28, the J call TRBJ2-7, with D possibly being TRBD2 (5 bases). CDR3 length: 15 residues. CDR1 is MDHEN, CDR2 SYDVKM, per germline. V was shortened by 5 bases and J by 1 base, with 15 bases between the two germline ends. The CDR3: CASSRPGIRSYEQYF. Here the CDR3 DNA reads TGTGCCAGCAGTAGACCCGGGATAAGGTCCTACGAGCAGTACTTC.

The chain couples TRBV15 to TRBJ1-2; TRBD1 aligns across 7 bases. This CDR3 is built from 15 residues. Germline-derived CDR1 and CDR2 are LNHNV and YYDKDF (reference sequence). The trim removed 1 base at V and 4 bases at J, leaving 6 bases unmatched. The DNA of the CDR3 is TGTGCCACCAGCAGAGGGGACAGCTACCTCTATGGCTACACCTTC. Amino acid sequence: CATSRGDSYLYGYTF.

The chain combines TRBV14 with TRBJ1-5; tentative D call: TRBD1 (6 bases). V gave up 4 bases and J gave up 5 bases, with 12 bases separating them. The CDR3 extends over 14 amino acids. Germline-derived CDR1 and CDR2 are SGHDN and FVKESK. The CDR3 region is CASSPTGGDQPQHF. In DNA, the CDR3 is TGTGCCAGCAGCCCTACTGGGGGCGATCAGCCCCAGCATTTT.

The gene calls are TRBV28 and TRBJ1-3; D is possibly TRBD1 (5 bases). The CDR3 is made up of 14 amino acids. V lost 6 bases, J lost 0 bases, and 9 bases lay in between. From germline, CDR1 is MDHEN and CDR2 SYDVKM. Here the CDR3 DNA reads TGTGCCAGCAGACTTGGACACTCTGGAAACACCATATATTTT. This gives the protein CASRLGHSGNTIYF.